The rows below give T cell receptor beta chains drawn from one sample of a study of cytomegalovirus exposure and HLA in healthy donors. Data came from immunoSEQ multiplex PCR; TCRdb stores just in-frame clones and leaves some out. The sample has around 150,000 clones, approximately 78% seen once; the top ten hold around 9%. Sequencing input: PBMCs. These receptors were taken from a male donor in good health and CMV-seropositive. Both conserved end residues are part of each CDR3. Fields, in order: J gene, D gene, clone size, V gene, CDR3 DNA, CDR3 protein. A D gene is named only where the DNA matches it firmly. Some rows have no size entry. The others give once, few or many, or a class for an expanded clone.

TRBJ1-6	-	-	TRBV28	TGTGCCGGCGCCGAGAGGGTACAGGGTGGATCACCCCTCCACTTT	CAGAERVQGGSPLHF
TRBJ2-1	TRBD2	once	TRBV6-4	TGTGCCAGCAGTGACTTTAGCGGGAGCCCTTCCAATGAGCAGTTCTTC	CASSDFSGSPSNEQFF
TRBJ1-1	-	once	TRBV6-6	TGTGCCAGCAGAGCGGACAGCCTGAACACTGAAGCTTTCTTT	CASRADSLNTEAFF
TRBJ1-2	-	-	TRBV28	TGTGCCAGCAGTTTGGCTACAGTTCAATCTAACTATGGCTACACCTTC	CASSLATVQSNYGYTF
TRBJ1-5	-	-	TRBV5-4	TGTGCCAGCAGCATAACTTACAGAGGGGGGGCAGGGGGCAATCAGCCCCAGCATTTT	CASSITYRGGAGGNQPQHF
TRBJ2-3	-	-	TRBV7-9	TGTGCCAGCAGCTCCTCTATAGCGGAGTCTAGCACAGATACGCAGTATTTT	CASSSSIAESSTDTQYF
TRBJ2-1	TRBD2	-	TRBV27	TGTGCCAGCAGTTCAGGACTAGCGGGGGGGCCGCGGAATGAGCAGTTCTTC	CASSSGLAGGPRNEQFF
TRBJ1-1	-	-	TRBV10-3	TGTGCCATCGGTGGACGGGAGAACACTGAAGCTTTCTTT	CAIGGRENTEAFF
TRBJ2-7	TRBD2	-	TRBV7-9	TGTGCCAGCAGCCCCCGGACTAGCGGGAGGATAGAAGAGCAGTACTTC	CASSPRTSGRIEEQYF
TRBJ2-2	-	-	TRBV30	TGTGCCTGGGGAGAACTAGGACCTTACACCGGGGAGCTGTTTTTT	CAWGELGPYTGELFF
TRBJ2-2	-	-	TRBV12-2	TGTGCAAGTCGCTTAGGGGGGGGGACCGGGGAGCTGTTTTTT	CASRLGGGTGELFF
TRBJ2-5	-	few	TRBV19	TGTGCCAGTAGCCTTTTTATGGGCAGGGAGACCCAGTACTTC	CASSLFMGRETQYF
TRBJ1-1	-	-	TRBV19	TGTGCCAGTAGTGCGGACAGGAACACTGAAGCTTTCTTT	CASSADRNTEAFF
TRBJ2-2	TRBD1	-	TRBV9	TGTGCCAGCAGCATAAGGGACAGCTACGCCGGGGAGCTGTTTTTT	CASSIRDSYAGELFF
TRBJ2-5	TRBD2	few	TRBV15	TGTGCCACCAGCAGAGCTAGCGGGGGGGAGACCCAGTACTTC	CATSRASGGETQYF
TRBJ1-1	-	-	TRBV10-3	TGTGCCATCACGTCCGGGGGTGGGAACACTGAAGCTTTCTTT	CAITSGGGNTEAFF
TRBJ2-1	TRBD1	-	TRBV6-5	TGTGCCAGCAGTTCCTCGGGACAGCCCTACAATGAGCAGTTCTTC	CASSSSGQPYNEQFF
TRBJ1-3	TRBD1	-	TRBV11-2	TGTGCCAGCAGCTTAGGAGACAGGGGGATCTCTGGAAACACCATATATTTT	CASSLGDRGISGNTIYF
TRBJ1-1	-	-	TRBV9	TGTGCCAGCAGCCCGGGTAGGGGGGGGCGCCCCGAAGCTTTCTTT	CASSPGRGGRPEAFF
TRBJ2-7	TRBD1	few	TRBV18	TGTGCCAGCTCCCGATCGGAGGACAGGGGTCATTACTTC	CASSRSEDRGHYF
TRBJ2-7	TRBD2	-	TRBV5-1	TGCGCCAGCAGGGCGGGGGTCGAGCAGTACTTC	CASRAGVEQYF
TRBJ1-1	-	-	TRBV18	TGTGCCAGCTCACCACCTAATAAGGCGGACACTGAAGCTTTCTTT	CASSPPNKADTEAFF
TRBJ1-5	TRBD1	-	TRBV2	TGTGCCAGCAGTGGGGACAGAGCCTACAATCAGCCCCAGCATTTT	CASSGDRAYNQPQHF
TRBJ2-1	-	-	TRBV15	TGTGCCACCAGCAGAGTCAATAACGCGGGAATGTACAATGAGCAGTTCTTC	CATSRVNNAGMYNEQFF
TRBJ2-3	TRBD1	few	TRBV5-1	TGCGCCAGCAGCTCCGGGATTGGACAGGGACAAGATACGCAGTATTTT	CASSSGIGQGQDTQYF
TRBJ2-7	-	few	TRBV7-6	TGTGCCAGCAGCTTAGCGTTTTCCTCGGACGAGCAGTACTTC	CASSLAFSSDEQYF
TRBJ1-5	-	-	TRBV30	TGTGCCTGGAGTGTACTACAGGGCAATCAGCCCCAGCATTTT	CAWSVLQGNQPQHF
TRBJ1-2	-	-	TRBV5-4	TGTGCCAGCAGCTCCGTTAGGGGTGAGGGCTACACCTTC	CASSSVRGEGYTF
TRBJ1-2	-	-	TRBV30	TGTGCCTGGACATCGGGTAGGATCGGCTACACCTTC	CAWTSGRIGYTF
TRBJ2-6	TRBD1	-	TRBV29-1	TGCAGCGTTGCACGCGGGACAGGGGGCGCGTCGGGGGCCAACGTCCTGACTTTC	CSVARGTGGASGANVLTF
TRBJ2-2	TRBD1	-	TRBV7-7	TGTGCCAGCAGCCCGCGACAGGGTACGTCGACCGGGGAGCTGTTTTTT	CASSPRQGTSTGELFF
TRBJ1-2	-	-	TRBV5-5	TGTGCCAGCAGCTTGGAGGGGGAGGGCTATGGCTACACCTTC	CASSLEGEGYGYTF
TRBJ2-5	TRBD2	-	TRBV29-1	TGCAGCGTTGAAGGCCCAGCGGGGGGCCGAGGCGGTGGCCAGTACTTC	CSVEGPAGGRGGGQYF
TRBJ1-2	-	-	TRBV29-1	TGCAGCGTCTCCGTGGGCTACACCTTC	CSVSVGYTF
TRBJ1-1	TRBD1	few	TRBV29-1	TGCAGCGAAGAAGCCTGGACAGGGACCACTGAAGCTTTCTTT	CSEEAWTGTTEAFF
TRBJ1-2	-	-	TRBV30	TGTGCCTGGAGTGGCGGGGGCAATGGCTACACCTTC	CAWSGGGNGYTF
TRBJ2-7	TRBD1	-	TRBV18	TGTGCCAGCTCTCCTCGGGGACAGGGTTTATCCGAGCAGTACTTC	CASSPRGQGLSEQYF
TRBJ2-5	TRBD1	-	TRBV7-9	TGTGCCAGCAGCTCGGGACAGGGGTTCGGAGAGACCCAGTACTTC	CASSSGQGFGETQYF
TRBJ2-5	TRBD2	-	TRBV7-9	TGTGCCAGCAGCTTGGGACTAGCGGGGGTATACCAAGAGACCCAGTACTTC	CASSLGLAGVYQETQYF
TRBJ1-5	TRBD1	few	TRBV18	TGTGCCAGCTCACGTACGGGACAGATCAATCAGCCCCAGCATTTT	CASSRTGQINQPQHF
TRBJ2-1	-	few	TRBV4-3	TGCGCCAGCAGCCAAGAAGTAACTCGGTGGAATGAGCAGTTCTTC	CASSQEVTRWNEQFF
TRBJ1-4	-	-	TRBV9	TGTGCCAGCAGCGACACCCGGGGAACAACTAATGAAAAACTGTTTTTT	CASSDTRGTTNEKLFF
TRBJ2-2	-	-	TRBV6-1	TGTGCCAGCAGTGAAGAGGGGCTAGTGGGGGGGGAGCTGTTTTTT	CASSEEGLVGGELFF
TRBJ1-1	TRBD1	few	TRBV5-1	TGCGCCAGCAGACCTGGGACAGGTGGGACTGAAGCTTTCTTT	CASRPGTGGTEAFF
TRBJ2-5	TRBD2	-	TRBV4-3	TGCGCCAGCAGCCCGCGGACTAGCGGGAGAGAGACCCAGTACTTC	CASSPRTSGRETQYF
TRBJ2-7	TRBD2	-	TRBV7-9	TGTGCCAGCAGCTACGGACTAGCGGGGACCTACGAGCAGTACTTC	CASSYGLAGTYEQYF
TRBJ2-1	-	-	TRBV7-9	TGTGCCAGCAGCTTTCGGACACAGTGGAATGAGCAGTTCTTC	CASSFRTQWNEQFF
TRBJ1-2	TRBD1	-	TRBV29-1	TGCAGCGTTGCCTCCCTAGACAGGGGGAGAGCTAACTATGGCTACACCTTC	CSVASLDRGRANYGYTF
TRBJ2-1	TRBD2	few	TRBV5-4	TGTGCCAGCAGCTTCCAGGGACTAGCGGGGGGTAAGGATGAGCAGTTCTTC	CASSFQGLAGGKDEQFF
TRBJ1-1	-	-	TRBV5-4	TGTGCCAGCAGCTCGGGGGTTCGCACTGAAGCTTTCTTT	CASSSGVRTEAFF
TRBJ2-7	TRBD1	once	TRBV5-6	TGTGCCAGCAGCTTTGGACAGGACCACTACGAGCAGTACTTC	CASSFGQDHYEQYF
TRBJ1-2	-	-	TRBV7-2	TGTGCCTCGAGGGAGGGAGGGGGATACTATGGCTACACCTTC	CASREGGGYYGYTF
TRBJ1-4	TRBD1	-	TRBV6-1	TGTGCCAGCAATCGGGACAGGAATGAAAAACTGTTTTTT	CASNRDRNEKLFF
TRBJ2-5	TRBD2	-	TRBV27	TGTGCCAGCAGTAGCGGGAGACGGGAGTACTTC	CASSSGRREYF